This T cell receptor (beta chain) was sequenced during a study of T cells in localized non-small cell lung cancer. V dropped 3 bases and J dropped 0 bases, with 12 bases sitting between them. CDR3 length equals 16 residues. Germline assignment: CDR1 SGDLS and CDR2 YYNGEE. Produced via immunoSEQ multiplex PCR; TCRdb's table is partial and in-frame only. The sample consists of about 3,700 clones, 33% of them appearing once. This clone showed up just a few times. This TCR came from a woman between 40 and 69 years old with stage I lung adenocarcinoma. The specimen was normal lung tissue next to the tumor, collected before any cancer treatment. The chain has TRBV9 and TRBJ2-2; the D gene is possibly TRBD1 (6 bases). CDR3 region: CASSASDRANTGELFF. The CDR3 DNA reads TGTGCCAGCAGCGCCTCGGACAGAGCGAACACCGGGGAGCTGTTTTTT. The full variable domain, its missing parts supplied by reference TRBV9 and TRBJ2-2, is DSGVTQTPKHLITATGQRVTLRCSPRSGDLSVYWYQQSLDQGLQFLIQYYNGEERAKGNILERFSAQQFPDLHSELNLSSLELGDSALYFCASSASDRANTGELFFGEGSRLTVL.